This T cell receptor (beta chain) was observed in a study of cytomegalovirus exposure and HLA in healthy donors. Overall study findings and caveats: The productive fraction for most TCR beta V segments was about 87% or about 30% in an earlier analysis. Follow-up analysis later connected one missense variant in DCLRE1C with trimming of TCR beta V- and J-genes. Several top significant clusters appeared, in a later analysis, to be linked to common viral pathogens.

The CDR3 totals 13 residues. Germline assignment: CDR1 SGHNT and CDR2 YYREEE (reference sequence). V was trimmed by 0 bases and J by 4 bases, leaving 6 bases between them. The PCR employed 60 Vbeta primers together with 13 Jbeta primers. In the original processing: Per a later analysis, the number of unique TCR beta chains was some 75 million, of which around 9.9 million were shared. Sequencing used immunoSEQ multiplex PCR; TCRdb keeps in-frame clones, though not all of them. V, J and clone size are those of that table, while D and trimming were read from the DNA. The data contain approximately 81,000 clones, less than 85% of them singletons. Regarding this clone: The antigen is undetermined.

The TCR originated in a woman aged 45-60 years in good health and CMV-seronegative. The rearrangement uses TRBV5-4 and TRBJ2-3; a possible D gene is TRBD2 (5 bases). The sample taken for sequencing was PBMCs. CDR3 in DNA: TGTGCCAGCAGCTTGGAGGGAGCAGATACGCAGTATTTT. This gives the protein CASSLEGADTQYF.